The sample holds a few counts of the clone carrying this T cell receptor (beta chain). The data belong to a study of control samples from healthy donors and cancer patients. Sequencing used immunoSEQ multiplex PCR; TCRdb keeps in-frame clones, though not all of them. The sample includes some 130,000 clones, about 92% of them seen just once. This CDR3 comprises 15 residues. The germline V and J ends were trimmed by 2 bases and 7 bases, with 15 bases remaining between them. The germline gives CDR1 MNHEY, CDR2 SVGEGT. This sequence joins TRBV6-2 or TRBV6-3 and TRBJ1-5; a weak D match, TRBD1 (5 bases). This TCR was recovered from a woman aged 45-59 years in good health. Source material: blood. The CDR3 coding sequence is TGTGCCAGCAGTTACCCGAGAGGGGAAGGGCAGCCCCAGCATTTT. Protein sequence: CASSYPRGEGQPQHF.